This entry lists 19 T cell receptor beta chains sequenced from one sample in a study of T cell repertoires in ileal Crohn's disease. Measured with immunoSEQ multiplex PCR; TCRdb has only the in-frame clones, and not every one. The sample has around 8,800 clones, around 78% seen once. Sequencing was carried out using ileal tissue. Every receptor here comes from an adult with Crohn's disease.

This sequence joins TRBV7-3 and TRBJ1-2; a weak D match, TRBD1 (5 bases). Trimming cost V 2 bases and J 3 bases, with 13 bases left between them. The germline CDR1 and CDR2 sequences are SGHTA and FQGTGA. There are 15 residues in the CDR3. In DNA form, the CDR3 reads TGTGCCAGCAGCTTACGAGGTGGGGGGGACTATGGCTACACCTTC. Protein sequence: CASSLRGGGDYGYTF.

The chain carries TRBV7-8 and TRBJ2-5, with 7 bases lining up with TRBD1. The CDR3 runs 16 residues. From germline, CDR1 is SGHVS and CDR2 FQNEAQ. With V trimmed by 4 bases and J by 3 bases, 11 bases remained unmatched. CDR3 protein: CASSSWTGPPEETQYF. The DNA of the CDR3 is TGTGCCAGCAGCTCCTGGACAGGCCCTCCGGAAGAGACCCAGTACTTC.

CDR3 bases: TGTGCCAGCAGTCGGGACACTGAAGCTTTCTTT. Protein sequence: CASSRDTEAFF. The chain joins TRBV6-5 to TRBJ1-1; D is unclear. Trimming took 5 bases from V and 3 from J, leaving 4 bases between them. CDR3 length: 11 amino acids. Germline loops: CDR1 MNHEY, CDR2 SVGAGI.

V gene TRBV28 combines with J gene TRBJ1-1; D perhaps matches TRBD1 (6 bases). Germline V gene sequence: CDR1 MDHEN, CDR2 SYDVKM. The CDR3 has 13 residues. V was shortened by 9 bases and J by 2 bases, with 13 bases between the two germline ends. CDR3 bases: TGTGCCAGTCTCGGACAGTTTAACACTGAAGCTTTCTTT. Translating gives CASLGQFNTEAFF.

The chain employs TRBV9 and TRBJ1-1; 9 bases align to TRBD1. The CDR3 has 14 residues. J lost 6 bases, V lost 1 base, and 4 bases had no gene match. The germline CDR1 and CDR2 sequences are SGDLS and YYNGEE. CDR3 amino acids: CASSVRGQGAEAFF. CDR3 DNA sequence: TGTGCCAGCAGCGTAAGGGGACAGGGTGCTGAAGCTTTCTTT.

This chain joins TRBV6-1 and TRBJ2-7; 9 bases are shared with TRBD1. J was trimmed by 3 bases and V by 4 bases; bases with no gene match: 13. Germline CDR1 MNHNS, CDR2 SASEGT. The CDR3 runs 17 residues. As DNA, the CDR3 is TGTGCCAGCAGTGTTCCCGACAGGGGGAAGGCTCTCTACGAGCAGTACTTC. It codes for CASSVPDRGKALYEQYF.

The CDR3 loop is CASSKAGNTEAFF. CDR3 DNA: TGCGCCAGCAGCAAAGCCGGGAACACTGAAGCTTTCTTT. This chain uses TRBV5-1 with TRBJ1-1, with D hard to call. The CDR3 spans 13 residues. The germline CDR1 and CDR2 sequences are SGHRS and YFSETQ. Trimming took 4 bases from V and 1 from J, leaving 8 bases between them.

The chain links TRBV2 to TRBJ2-1; 10 bases align to TRBD2. With V trimmed by 7 bases and J by 8 bases, 5 bases remained unmatched. Germline V lookup: CDR1 SNHLY, CDR2 FYNNEI. The CDR3 covers 13 residues. The CDR3 here is CASMGTSAYEQFF. The CDR3 DNA follows: TGTGCCAGCATGGGGACTAGCGCGTATGAGCAGTTCTTC. Filled out from reference TRBV2 and TRBJ2-1, the complete variable domain reads EPEVTQTPSHQVTQMGQEVILRCVPISNHLYFYWYRQILGQKVEFLVSFYNNEISEKSEIFDDQFSVERPDGSNFTLKIRSTKLEDSAMYFCASMGTSAYEQFFGPGTRLTVL.

The gene calls are TRBV7-2 and TRBJ2-1; TRBD2 agrees at 15 bases. The germline gives CDR1 SGHTA, CDR2 FQGNSA. V gave up 4 bases and J gave up 0 bases; unmatched junction bases: 7. There are 19 residues in the CDR3. DNA of the CDR3: TGTGCCAGCAGCTCCCGGACTAGCGGGGGGGTACTCTCCTACAATGAGCAGTTCTTC. It translates to CASSSRTSGGVLSYNEQFF.

The chain carries TRBV19 and TRBJ1-2; D uncertain. The V end was cut by 1 base, the J end by 7 bases, with 10 bases between. Germline V CDR1 and CDR2: LNHDA, SQIVND (reference sequence). This CDR3 contains 13 residues. For the CDR3, the DNA is TGTGCCAGTAGTATAGTGGGTGGGCTTGGCTACACCTTC. Its translation is CASSIVGGLGYTF.

The gene calls are TRBV10-3 and TRBJ1-5; TRBD1 matches at 7 bases. V gave up 0 bases and J gave up 7 bases; unmatched junction bases: 3. Germline assignment: CDR1 ENHRY and CDR2 SYGVKD. The length of the CDR3 is 14 residues. CDR3 amino acids: CAISESAGGQPQHF. Written as DNA, the CDR3 is TGTGCCATCAGTGAGTCGGCAGGGGGGCAGCCCCAGCATTTT.

The chain employs TRBV4-1 and TRBJ2-3; tentative D call: TRBD1 (5 bases). The CDR3 totals 13 residues. Germline V lookup: CDR1 MGHRA, CDR2 YSYEKL. V was cut by 3 bases and J by 9 bases, with 13 bases left in between. This CDR3 reads CASSHSGAETQYF. DNA of the CDR3: TGCGCCAGCAGCCATTCTGGGGCCGAAACGCAGTATTTT.

This rearrangement joins TRBV10-1 to TRBJ2-1, with a tentative D call TRBD2 (5 bases). V lost 3 bases and J 9 bases, leaving 15 bases between the germline ends. CDR1 is WNHNN, CDR2 SYGVQD, per germline (reference sequence). CDR3 length: 14 residues. The CDR3 is CASSESGELGEQFF. The CDR3, as DNA: TGCGCCAGCAGTGAATCCGGGGAACTTGGTGAGCAGTTCTTC.

The chain uses TRBV5-1 and TRBJ2-7; TRBD1 matches 9 bases. There are 15 residues in the CDR3. In germline, CDR1 is SGHRS, CDR2 YFSETQ. V lost 0 bases and J lost 2; bases outside the gene matches: 3. CDR3 sequence: CASSLGRTGAYEQYF. The CDR3 nucleotides read TGCGCCAGCAGCTTGGGGCGGACAGGGGCCTACGAGCAGTACTTC.

The V and J genes are TRBV7-8 and TRBJ2-1; weak D call: TRBD2 (5 bases). CDR1 and CDR2 from the germline V gene are SGHVS and FQNEAQ. Between the trimmed V and J ends, which lost 2 bases and 4 bases, there was a span of 15 bases. The CDR3 has 16 amino acids. This CDR3 is CASSLLRSGLYNEQFF. The DNA for the CDR3 is TGTGCCAGCAGCTTACTCCGCAGCGGCCTTTACAATGAGCAGTTCTTC.

The chain couples TRBV7-8 to TRBJ1-5; weak D call: TRBD1 (5 bases). Trimming stripped 3 bases from V and 2 bases from J, with 14 bases between. The CDR3 has 16 residues. CDR1 and CDR2 (germline): SGHVS, FQNEAQ. CDR3 sequence: CASSFNNGGGNQPQHF. The CDR3 nucleotides are TGTGCCAGCAGCTTCAACAACGGGGGAGGCAATCAGCCCCAGCATTTT.

The chain has TRBV7-9 and TRBJ2-7; unclear D gene. This CDR3 region has 12 residues. The germline V gene encodes CDR1 SEHNR and CDR2 FQNEAQ (reference sequence). Deletions cut 1 base from V and 6 bases from J, with 7 bases between. The CDR3 reads CASSLGQIEQYF. DNA of the CDR3: TGTGCCAGCAGCTTAGGTCAGATCGAGCAGTACTTC.

The chain links TRBV7-8 to TRBJ1-1; a possible D gene is TRBD1 (5 bases). This CDR3 is 15 amino acids long. The germline V gene encodes CDR1 SGHVS and CDR2 FQNEAQ. V lost 2 bases and J lost 7, with 17 bases in between. In nucleotides, the CDR3 is TGTGCCAGCAGCTTAACACCTCAGGGCATCTTTGAAGCTTTCTTT. Translation: CASSLTPQGIFEAFF.

The rearrangement links TRBV29-1 to TRBJ1-1; D unclear. CDR3 size: 10 residues. CDR1 is SQVTM, CDR2 ANQGSEA, per germline. Trimming stripped 5 bases from V and 5 bases from J, with 6 bases between. CDR3 sequence: CSVSLTEAFF. The DNA of the CDR3 is TGCAGCGTTTCCCTTACTGAAGCTTTCTTT.